This T cell receptor beta chain was identified during a study of blood T cell repertoires in COVID-19. About the study: The United States, Italy and Spain were the sources of the acute and convalescent COVID-19 samples. Sample material is recorded as cDNA or gDNA derived from T cells, B-cell-depleted T cells, or PBMCs.

As processed by the authors: Amplification of reference gene primers provided the estimated nucleated cell counts. The repertoire was sequenced with immunoSEQ multiplex PCR; TCRdb's copy has only in-frame clones and lacks some. D and trimming come from the DNA, and the V and J calls and clone size come from that table. In the table there are some 97,000 clones, about nine tenths of which are singletons. V was cut by 4 bases and J by 6 bases, with 14 bases left in between. CDR1 and CDR2 from the germline V gene are SGHDT and YYEEEE. CDR3 length: 13 amino acids. The V gene is TRBV5-6, the J gene TRBJ2-7, with D unclear. Sequencing used peripheral blood. The sequence was obtained from a man in his fifties with acute or convalescent COVID-19. The CDR3 DNA sequence: TGTGCCAGCAGCAAGGAACGGGTCTCCGAGCAGTACTTC. Its protein product is CASSKERVSEQYF.